The 20 T cell receptor beta chains below were found in one sample sequenced in a study of cytotoxic CD8 clonotypes in ibrutinib-treated CLL (dated by TCRdb to the early 2020s). The intended sense of this specimen's time point label: progressive disease on ibrutinib. Library preparation used the immunoSEQ multiplex PCR assay. As stored in TCRdb, this immuneACCESS dataset retains in-frame rearrangements with V and J assigned. A fraction of the clones does not appear; measured against another copy, unresolved V genes explain less than half of the discrepancy, and the remainder lacks a known reason. The sample records 150,000 to 200,000 clones, more than 70% of which are singletons. The ten largest clonotypes hold approximately 2.9% of the sample. The source material was PBMCs, sampled at disease progression, from a patient treated with ibrutinib. The source is a human donor with chronic lymphocytic leukemia.

This clone has a single count. The V gene is TRBV7-9, the J gene TRBJ1-3, with D hard to call. V was cut by 5 bases and J by 10 bases, with 9 bases left in between. The CDR3 contains 11 residues. Germline V gene data show CDR1 as SEHNR and CDR2 as FQNEAQ (reference sequence). The CDR3 loop is CASSLGSTIYF. The CDR3 nucleotides read TGTGCCAGCAGCCTAGGTAGTACCATATATTTT.

CDR3 coding DNA: TGTGCCAGCAGTTTAGGCAGCCGCTACGAGCAGTACTTC. Translating it yields CASSLGSRYEQYF. The V and J genes are TRBV27 and TRBJ2-7; D is undetermined. Trimming left V 2 bases short and J 3 bases short, with 8 bases between. This CDR3 has 13 amino acids. The V gene's germline CDR1 is MNHEY and CDR2 SMNVEV (reference sequence).

V is TRBV9 and J is TRBJ2-6; 7 bases match TRBD1. Unmatched junction bases numbered 10, after V lost 4 bases and J lost 0 bases. The CDR3 is 18 residues long. Germline loops: CDR1 SGDLS, CDR2 YYNGEE. CDR3 sequence: CASSPSGTAYSGANVLTF. The CDR3 DNA is TGTGCCAGCAGCCCCTCCGGGACAGCCTACTCTGGGGCCAACGTCCTGACTTTC.

This clone has a single count. The V gene is TRBV11-3, the J gene TRBJ2-2; TRBD1 agrees at 8 bases. The junction had 9 bases not matched to a gene; V was cut back by 5 bases and J by 7 bases. Germline CDR1 reads SGHNT; CDR2 reads YENEEA. This CDR3 has 15 amino acids. In nucleotides, the CDR3 is TGTGCCAGCAGCCTGTTCGGACAGGGTAACGGGGAGCTGTTTTTT. Translation: CASSLFGQGNGELFF.

The genes are TRBV18 and TRBJ2-1; 8 nucleotides agree with TRBD2. The CDR3 length is 15 residues. Trimming took 0 bases from V and 8 from J; bases not matched to a gene: 6. From germline, CDR1 is KGHSH and CDR2 LQKENI. The CDR3 nucleotides read TGTGCCAGCTCACCACCCGGGAGGGCCTTGGATGAGCAGTTCTTC. It specifies CASSPPGRALDEQFF.

The gene calls are TRBV28 and TRBJ1-2, with D possibly being TRBD1 (5 bases). The CDR3 extends over 15 amino acids. V lost 5 bases and J lost 3, with 16 bases in between. CDR1 MDHEN and CDR2 SYDVKM come from the germline V gene. The CDR3 DNA reads TGTGCCAGCAGTCCACTACAGGAGATCGACTATGGCTACACCTTC. Protein: CASSPLQEIDYGYTF.

This rearrangement joins TRBV15 to TRBJ2-1, with D perhaps TRBD1 or TRBD2 (5 bases each). V lost 1 base, J lost 8 bases, and 15 bases lay in between. The CDR3 has 15 residues. The germline gives CDR1 LNHNV, CDR2 YYDKDF (reference sequence). This CDR3 reads CATSRVPGAEDEQFF. DNA of the CDR3: TGTGCCACCAGCAGAGTCCCCGGGGCGGAGGATGAGCAGTTCTTC.

The genes are TRBV19 and TRBJ2-3; 7 nucleotides match TRBD1. The germline V gene encodes CDR1 LNHDA and CDR2 SQIVND (reference sequence). CDR3 length equals 13 residues. V dropped 5 bases and J dropped 1; count of bases not matched to a gene: 0. CDR3 DNA sequence: TGTGCCAGTAGTGGGACAGGCACAGATACGCAGTATTTT. As protein: CASSGTGTDTQYF.

This sequence joins TRBV30 and TRBJ1-3; D remains unclear. The CDR3 has 14 residues. CDR1 is GTSNPN and CDR2 is SVGIG in the germline V gene (reference sequence). The CDR3 coding sequence is TGTGCTCAAGGTGGAGGTACTGTTGGAAACACCATATATTTT. Translating gives CAQGGGTVGNTIYF.

V is TRBV5-8 and J is TRBJ1-5; D is uncertain. The CDR3 is made up of 12 amino acids. Trimming pared 1 base from V and 7 bases from J, leaving 6 bases between. Germline lookup yields CDR1 SGHTS and CDR2 YDEGEE. CDR3 sequence: CASSLSRQPQHF. CDR3 in DNA: TGTGCCAGCAGCTTGTCCAGGCAGCCCCAGCATTTT.

The CDR3 DNA is TGTGCCAGCAGCTTATACCGTCTAGGCCCTAGCACAGATACGCAGTATTTT. It encodes CASSLYRLGPSTDTQYF. The chain links TRBV13 to TRBJ2-3; D gene unclear. CDR1 and CDR2 (germline): PRHDT, FYEKMQ (reference sequence). V was cut by 2 bases and J by 0 bases, with 15 bases left in between. The CDR3 is made up of 17 amino acids.

V is TRBV9 and J is TRBJ2-1, with D maybe TRBD1 (6 bases). V was cut by 0 bases and J by 2 bases, with 12 bases left in between. The germline gives CDR1 SGDLS, CDR2 YYNGEE. The CDR3 totals 16 residues. Written as DNA, the CDR3 is TGTGCCAGCAGCGTAGGGGCAGGGGAGCCCTACAATGAGCAGTTCTTC. This encodes CASSVGAGEPYNEQFF.

The chain recombines TRBV4-1 with TRBJ2-3; no reliable D call. V was pared by 0 bases and J by 7 bases, with 14 bases between. CDR1 and CDR2 (germline): MGHRA, YSYEKL. CDR3 size: 15 residues. The CDR3 nucleotides read TGCGCCAGCAGCCAAGATAATGGGGATGGAAATACGCAGTATTTT. Its protein product is CASSQDNGDGNTQYF.

The rearrangement joins TRBV28 to TRBJ2-7; 10 nucleotides match TRBD1. Germline-derived CDR1 and CDR2 are MDHEN and SYDVKM. Germline trimming cut 6 bases from V and 1 base from J; bases unmatched to any gene: 9. The CDR3 sequence is 16 residues long. The CDR3 reads CASRTDRGRWSYEQYF. The CDR3 DNA is TGTGCCAGCAGAACTGACAGGGGGCGATGGTCCTACGAGCAGTACTTC.

This clone was picked up a small number of times. The J gene is TRBJ1-2, the V gene TRBV19, with TRBD1 matching 7 bases. The germline gives CDR1 LNHDA, CDR2 SQIVND (reference sequence). The trim removed 5 bases at V and 4 bases at J, leaving 4 bases unmatched. The CDR3 is 13 amino acids. The CDR3: CASSRQGGYGYTF. The DNA for the CDR3 is TGTGCCAGTAGTCGACAGGGTGGCTATGGCTACACCTTC.

The chain employs TRBV25-1 and TRBJ2-5; TRBD2 matches 9 bases. Trimming took 11 bases from V and 3 from J; bases not matched to a gene: 7. CDR1 is MGHDK and CDR2 is SYGVNS in the germline V gene. The CDR3 runs 13 residues. The CDR3 nucleotides read TGTGCCCACGCCGCGGGAGGGGAAGAGACCCAGTACTTC. Encoded protein: CAHAAGGEETQYF.

The chain joins TRBV10-2 to TRBJ2-1; a weak D match, TRBD2 (6 bases). CDR1 is WSHSY and CDR2 is SAAADI in the germline V gene. V dropped 0 bases and J dropped 0 bases, with 15 bases sitting between them. This CDR3 is 18 amino acids long. The CDR3 region is CASSESFGDLSSYNEQFF. For the CDR3, the DNA is TGCGCCAGCAGTGAGTCTTTCGGGGACTTGAGCTCCTACAATGAGCAGTTCTTC.

This clone was seen once. The chain recombines TRBV27 with TRBJ1-4; possible D gene TRBD1, 6 bases. Trimming left V 10 bases short and J 7 bases short, with 16 bases between. CDR1 and CDR2 from the germline V gene are MNHEY and SMNVEV (reference sequence). The CDR3 has 13 residues. In nucleotides, the CDR3 is TGTGCCACCAGAGGGGGGTTATTTGAAAAACTGTTTTTT. The encoded protein is CATRGGLFEKLFF.

The rearrangement links TRBV18 to TRBJ2-7; TRBD1 agrees at 9 bases. The V and J ends lost 4 bases and 6 bases, in that order; junction bases with no gene match: 10. The germline gives CDR1 KGHSH, CDR2 LQKENI. This CDR3 has 15 residues. The chain's CDR3 is CASSRSGTGLGEQYF. CDR3 DNA: TGTGCCAGCTCACGCAGCGGGACAGGGTTAGGCGAGCAGTACTTC.

V gene TRBV19 combines with J gene TRBJ2-7; 7 nucleotides align to TRBD1. With V trimmed by 1 base and J by 3 bases, 9 bases remained unmatched. The CDR3 totals 16 residues. Germline CDR1 and CDR2: LNHDA and SQIVND (reference sequence). The CDR3 nucleotides read TGTGCCAGTAGTATAGTATGGGACAGCCCAAACTACGAGCAGTACTTC. The encoded protein is CASSIVWDSPNYEQYF.